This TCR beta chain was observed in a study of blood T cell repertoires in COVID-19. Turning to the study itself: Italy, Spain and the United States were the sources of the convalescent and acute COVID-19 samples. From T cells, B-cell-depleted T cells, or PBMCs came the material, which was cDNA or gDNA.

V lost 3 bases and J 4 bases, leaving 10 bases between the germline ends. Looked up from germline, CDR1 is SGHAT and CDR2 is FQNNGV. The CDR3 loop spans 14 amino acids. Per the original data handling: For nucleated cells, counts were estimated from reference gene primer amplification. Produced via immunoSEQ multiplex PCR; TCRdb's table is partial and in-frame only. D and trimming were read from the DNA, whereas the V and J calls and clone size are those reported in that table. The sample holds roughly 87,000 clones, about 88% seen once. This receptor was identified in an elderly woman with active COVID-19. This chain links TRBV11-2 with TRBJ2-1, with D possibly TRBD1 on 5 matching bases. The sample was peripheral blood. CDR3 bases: TGTGCCAGCAGCTTTGAGACAGAATACAATGAGCAGTTCTTC. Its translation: CASSFETEYNEQFF.